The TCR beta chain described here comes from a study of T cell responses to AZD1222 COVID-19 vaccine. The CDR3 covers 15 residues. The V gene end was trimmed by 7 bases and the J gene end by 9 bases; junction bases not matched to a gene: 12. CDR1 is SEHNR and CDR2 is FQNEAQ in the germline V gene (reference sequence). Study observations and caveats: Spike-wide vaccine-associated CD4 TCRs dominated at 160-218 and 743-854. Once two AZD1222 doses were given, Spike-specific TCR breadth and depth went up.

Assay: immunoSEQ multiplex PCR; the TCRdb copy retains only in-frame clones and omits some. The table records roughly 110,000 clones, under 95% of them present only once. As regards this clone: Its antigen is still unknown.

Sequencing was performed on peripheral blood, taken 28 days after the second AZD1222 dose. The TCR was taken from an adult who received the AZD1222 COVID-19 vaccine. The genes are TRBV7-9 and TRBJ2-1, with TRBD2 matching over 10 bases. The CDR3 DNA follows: TGTGCCAGCACCGTGAGCGGGGGGGGCGGTTTTGAGCAGTTCTTC. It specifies CASTVSGGGGFEQFF.